This T cell receptor beta chain derives from a study of regulatory T cells in long-lasting Graves disease. The CDR3 extends over 15 amino acids. CDR1 and CDR2 from the germline V gene are ENHRY and SYGVKD. Trimming left V 3 bases short and J 10 bases short, with 16 bases between. The time point was: persistent/refractory GD, antithyroid drugs over 5 years with positive TRAb. Extracted RNA from PBMCs served as the source of the TCR library. This clonotype was found a few times. CDR3-region Arm-PCR and iRepertoire HTBI primers produced the TCR beta libraries. In TCRdb, the multiplex PCR reads were re-called with MiXCR into one record per CDR3 protein. The sample has around 460,000 distinct CDR3 sequences, 20% to 25% seen once.

The J gene is TRBJ1-6, the V gene TRBV10-3; D possibly corresponds to TRBD1 (5 bases). Sample: peripheral blood mononuclear cells (PBMCs), taken when the disease was refractory, from a patient treated with antithyroid drugs. The sequence was collected from a female donor with Graves disease. DNA of the CDR3: TGTGCCATCAGTGAATCCGGGACCCTGGGATCACCCCTCCACTTT. Residues: CAISESGTLGSPLHF.